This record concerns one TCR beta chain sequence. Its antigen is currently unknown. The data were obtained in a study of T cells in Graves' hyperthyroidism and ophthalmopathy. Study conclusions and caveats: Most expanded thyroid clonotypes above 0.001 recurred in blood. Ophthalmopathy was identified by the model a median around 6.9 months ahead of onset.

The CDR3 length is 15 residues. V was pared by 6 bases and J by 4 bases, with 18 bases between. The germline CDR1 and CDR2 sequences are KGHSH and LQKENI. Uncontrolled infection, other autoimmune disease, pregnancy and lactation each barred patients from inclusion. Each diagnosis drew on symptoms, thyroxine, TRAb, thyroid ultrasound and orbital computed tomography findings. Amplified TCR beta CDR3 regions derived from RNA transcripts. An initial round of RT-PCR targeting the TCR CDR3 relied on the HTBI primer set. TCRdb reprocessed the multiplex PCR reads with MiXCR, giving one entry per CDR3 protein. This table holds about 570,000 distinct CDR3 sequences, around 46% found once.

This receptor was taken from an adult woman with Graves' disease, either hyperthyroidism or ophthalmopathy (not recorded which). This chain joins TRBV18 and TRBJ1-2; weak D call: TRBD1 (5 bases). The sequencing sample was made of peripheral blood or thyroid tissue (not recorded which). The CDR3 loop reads CASSPTREGPYGYTF. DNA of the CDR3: TGTGCCAGCTCGCCGACTCGGGAGGGGCCCTATGGCTACACCTTC. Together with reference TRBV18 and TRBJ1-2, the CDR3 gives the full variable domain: NAGVMQNPRHLVRRRGQEARLRCSPMKGHSHVYWYRQLPEEGLKFMVYLQKENIIDESGMPKERFSAEFPKEGPSILRIQQVVRGDSAAYFCASSPTREGPYGYTFGSGTRLTVV.